These T cell receptor beta chains were read from a single sample in a study of shared clonotypes between healthy human individuals. Some clones are missing from TCRdb's copy, which holds only in-frame ones; the method was immunoSEQ multiplex PCR. The sample records around 2,100,000 clones, about 95% being singletons. Sequenced input: naive CD8+ T cells sorted from blood. These receptors came from a young man in good health. The CDR3 runs from the conserved cysteine through the conserved F or W. A D gene is named only where the DNA matches it firmly. The size entry is marked missing in some rows and otherwise reads once, few, many or a size class.

v_gene	j_gene	d_gene	abundance	CDR3nt	CDR3aa
TRBV28	TRBJ1-1	-	once	TGTGCCAGCAGTTCCGTGGGGGTGGGACCAGATGAAGCTTTCTTT	CASSSVGVGPDEAFF
TRBV6-5	TRBJ1-2	TRBD1	-	TGTGCCAGCACGGACAGGGGATCCAACTATGGCTACACCTTC	CASTDRGSNYGYTF
TRBV27	TRBJ2-7	TRBD2	-	TGTGCCAGCAGCCCAGCCCCTAGCGGGAGAGAGAACGAGCAGTACTTC	CASSPAPSGRENEQYF
TRBV7-8	TRBJ2-7	-	-	TGTGCCAGCAGCTTATTATCTGGGTCCTACGAGCAGTACTTC	CASSLLSGSYEQYF
TRBV28	TRBJ2-7	-	-	TGTGCCAGCAGTTTCGGCCTATCCTACGAGCAGTACTTC	CASSFGLSYEQYF
TRBV6-5	TRBJ1-2	TRBD1	once	TGTGCCAGCAGTTACTCGCTGGAGGGGGCGGATGGCTACACCTTC	CASSYSLEGADGYTF
TRBV27	TRBJ2-7	TRBD1	-	TGTGCCAGCAGTTTAGCCTTAAGCATGACAGGGGGGTTTGTCTACGAGCAGTACTTC	CASSLALSMTGGFVYEQYF
TRBV4-1	TRBJ2-1	-	-	TGCGCCAGCAGCCAAGGGGGGGGCCCCTACAATGAGCAGTTCTTC	CASSQGGGPYNEQFF
TRBV27	TRBJ2-1	-	-	TGTGCCAGCAGTCCCGGGGTGATTTCCTACAATGAGCAGTTCTTC	CASSPGVISYNEQFF
TRBV5-6	TRBJ2-1	-	once	TGTGCCAGCAGCTCGGGTTATGGACGTGAGCAGTTCTTC	CASSSGYGREQFF
TRBV4-3	TRBJ2-3	-	-	TGCGCCAGCAGCCAAGTAGGCAAAAGCACAGATACGCAGTATTTT	CASSQVGKSTDTQYF
TRBV7-9	TRBJ1-4	-	once	TGTGCCAGCAGCCCCATGGGGGAGGAGCCAACTAATGAAAAACTGTTTTTT	CASSPMGEEPTNEKLFF
TRBV4-3	TRBJ1-3	-	-	TGCGCCAGCAGCCAAGATGAGGGAAACACCATATATTTT	CASSQDEGNTIYF
TRBV7-8	TRBJ1-2	-	-	TGTGCCAGCAGCTTAGACGGGGGTCCAGCGTTTACTAACTATGGCTACACCTTC	CASSLDGGPAFTNYGYTF
TRBV4-3	TRBJ2-1	TRBD1	-	TGCGCCAGCAGCCGACTACAGGGGGCGGAAGTCTCTTACAATGAGCAGTTCTTC	CASSRLQGAEVSYNEQFF
TRBV27	TRBJ1-5	TRBD1	once	TGTGCCAGCAGTTTACAGGGGGATAGCAATCAGCCCCAGCATTTT	CASSLQGDSNQPQHF
TRBV4-1	TRBJ2-7	-	-	TGCGCCAGCAGCCAAGAGGTACCCCAGGTCGGGGACGAGCAGTACTTC	CASSQEVPQVGDEQYF
TRBV4-1	TRBJ2-5	-	-	TGCGCCAGCAGCCAATTAGGAAACCAAGAGACCCAGTACTTC	CASSQLGNQETQYF
TRBV5-6	TRBJ1-2	-	-	TGTGCCAGCAGCTTCCAGGGAGGTTATTCTGGCTACACCTTC	CASSFQGGYSGYTF
TRBV27	TRBJ2-1	-	-	TGTGCCAGCAGTACCCGGGCTCCATACAATGAGCAGTTCTTC	CASSTRAPYNEQFF
TRBV4-1	TRBJ1-2	-	-	TGCGCCAGCAGCCACCCCGGGACACTCTATGGCTACACCTTC	CASSHPGTLYGYTF
TRBV14	TRBJ1-2	-	-	TGTGCCAGCAGCCAAGCGGTTAACTATGGCTACACCTTC	CASSQAVNYGYTF
TRBV25-1	TRBJ2-1	-	-	TGTGCCAGCAGTGATTCTCCTTTGCAGTTCTTC	CASSDSPLQFF
TRBV2	TRBJ2-3	-	-	TGTGCCAGCACGGCTTTAGGGGGCACAGATACGCAGTATTTT	CASTALGGTDTQYF
TRBV6-5	TRBJ2-7	-	-	TGTGCCAGCAGTTCTCGGGACCCAGCCTACGAGCAGTACTTC	CASSSRDPAYEQYF
TRBV15	TRBJ1-1	TRBD1	-	TGTGCCACCAGCAGCGGGACAGGTAACACTGAAGCTTTCTTT	CATSSGTGNTEAFF
TRBV10-2	TRBJ2-5	-	-	TGCGCCAGCAGTGAGCCAGGGACCGACTACCAAGAGACCCAGTACTTC	CASSEPGTDYQETQYF
TRBV25-1	TRBJ2-1	-	-	TGTGCCACTGGGGCAGGGACCGACAATGAGCAGTTCTTC	CATGAGTDNEQFF
TRBV2	TRBJ2-3	TRBD2	-	TGTGCCAGCAGTGGATTAGCGGGGCCAGATACGCAGTATTTT	CASSGLAGPDTQYF